The 13 T cell receptor beta chains below all came from one sample that was sequenced in a study of OX40 agonist ivuxolimab in advanced cancers. The table came from immunoSEQ multiplex PCR; TCRdb's copy has only in-frame clones and leaves some out. Of just over 60,000 clones in the sample, more than 85% were seen once. The specimen was CD4+ or CD8+ T cells sorted from blood, collected in a trial of the OX40 agonist ivuxolimab. The receptors come from an adult with an advanced solid tumor such as melanoma, head and neck, liver or kidney cancer.

The chain combines TRBV2 with TRBJ2-5, with D possibly being TRBD2 (5 bases). CDR1 is SNHLY, CDR2 FYNNEI, per germline. The V and J ends lost 2 bases and 10 bases respectively, with 14 bases between them. This CDR3 is 13 amino acids long. CDR3 residues: CASSERLPSIQYF. The CDR3 nucleotides read TGTGCCAGCAGTGAACGCCTCCCTAGCATCCAGTACTTC.

This clone was found a few times. The chain combines TRBV6-1 with TRBJ2-7; D might be TRBD1 (5 bases). V was trimmed by 6 bases and J by 4 bases, leaving 16 bases between them. Germline CDR1 MNHNS, CDR2 SASEGT. This CDR3 contains 14 residues. This chain's CDR3 is CASRREKTVYEQYF. The DNA for the CDR3 is TGTGCCAGCAGGAGAGAGAAGACAGTTTACGAGCAGTACTTC.

The rearrangement uses TRBV5-8 and TRBJ2-7, with 8 nucleotides matching TRBD1. Trimming removed 0 bases from V and 5 bases from J; junction bases left unmatched: 1. This CDR3 spans 13 amino acids. Germline loops: CDR1 SGHTS, CDR2 YDEGEE. The CDR3 loop is CASSLDRGNEQYF. The DNA of the CDR3 is TGTGCCAGCAGCTTGGACAGGGGGAACGAGCAGTACTTC.

CDR3 amino acids: CASSQDIGIYEQYF. The CDR3 DNA is TGCGCCAGCAGCCAAGATATCGGTATCTACGAGCAGTACTTC. The chain has TRBV4-1 and TRBJ2-7; D ambiguous. Germline V gene data show CDR1 as MGHRA and CDR2 as YSYEKL. There are 14 residues in the CDR3. Trimming took 0 bases from V and 3 from J, leaving 9 bases between them.

V is TRBV9 and J is TRBJ1-2, with TRBD1 identical over 9 bases. Germline V CDR1 and CDR2: SGDLS, YYNGEE. The V and J ends lost 4 bases and 8 bases, in that order; junction bases with no gene match: 15. CDR3 length equals 16 residues. CDR3 amino acids: CASSSREYRGPRGYTF. The CDR3 DNA sequence: TGTGCCAGCAGCTCCCGTGAATACAGGGGGCCTCGCGGCTACACCTTC.

This chain links TRBV6-5 with TRBJ2-7; TRBD1 aligns across 9 bases. The CDR3 runs 13 residues. Per the germline V gene, CDR1 is MNHEY and CDR2 is SVGAGI. The V gene end was trimmed by 5 bases and the J gene end by 5 bases; junction bases not matched to a gene: 4. This CDR3 reads CASSEGQGNEQYF. The CDR3 DNA follows: TGTGCCAGCAGTGAAGGACAGGGGAACGAGCAGTACTTC.

V usage is TRBV25-1 and J usage is TRBJ2-3; TRBD1 matches at 7 bases. Germline lookup yields CDR1 MGHDK and CDR2 SYGVNS. This CDR3 has 16 residues. V dropped 8 bases and J dropped 3; count of bases not matched to a gene: 14. CDR3 nucleotides: TGTGCCAGCGGGTTTCTTACCTCAGGGGGTACAGATACGCAGTATTTT. Translated, it gives CASGFLTSGGTDTQYF.

J is TRBJ1-1 and V is TRBV5-1; D remains ambiguous. The germline V gene encodes CDR1 SGHRS and CDR2 YFSETQ. This CDR3 is 11 amino acids long. V was clipped by 4 bases and J by 8 bases, with 9 bases between them. The CDR3 region has the DNA TGCGCCAGCAGCACAAATACAGAAGCTTTCTTT. This gives the protein CASSTNTEAFF.

The chain recombines TRBV2 with TRBJ1-5, with 7 bases that match TRBD1. The CDR3 is 15 residues long. With 7 bases clipped from V and 0 bases from J, the junction kept 6 bases outside the gene matches. Germline V lookup: CDR1 SNHLY, CDR2 FYNNEI. Here the CDR3 DNA reads TGTGCCAGCAAGCAGGGGGGAAGTAGCAATCAGCCCCAGCATTTT. Translated, it gives CASKQGGSSNQPQHF.

The J gene is TRBJ2-7, the V gene TRBV7-3; D unresolved. V was clipped by 5 bases and J by 3 bases, with 17 bases between them. This CDR3 comprises 15 residues. Germline CDR1 SGHTA, CDR2 FQGTGA. CDR3: CASSLTVQPGYEQYF. The CDR3, as DNA: TGTGCCAGCAGCCTTACTGTCCAGCCCGGCTACGAGCAGTACTTC.

This chain connects TRBV19 to TRBJ1-6; D is uncertain. In germline, CDR1 is LNHDA, CDR2 SQIVND (reference sequence). The CDR3 contains 12 residues. V was trimmed by 3 bases and J by 10 bases, leaving 7 bases between them. The CDR3 here is CASSMKASPLHF. CDR3 DNA: TGTGCCAGTAGTATGAAAGCGTCACCCCTCCACTTT.

The chain employs TRBV7-2 and TRBJ1-1, with TRBD1 matching 8 bases. The CDR3 sequence is 13 residues long. V lost 1 base, J lost 11 bases, and 6 bases stayed unmatched. Per the germline V gene, CDR1 is SGHTA and CDR2 is FQGNSA. As DNA, the CDR3 is TGTGCCAGCAGCTTAGGGATGGACAGGGATGCTTTCTTT. This sequence encodes CASSLGMDRDAFF.

The rearrangement uses TRBV9 and TRBJ2-1; 7 bases line up with TRBD1. The germline CDR1 and CDR2 sequences are SGDLS and YYNGEE. V trimming: 1 base; J trimming: 8 bases; junction bases outside the gene matches: 9. The CDR3 totals 15 residues. The CDR3 loop reads CASSVFTGDSDEQFF. The CDR3 nucleotides read TGTGCCAGCAGCGTATTCACAGGGGACAGCGATGAGCAGTTCTTC.